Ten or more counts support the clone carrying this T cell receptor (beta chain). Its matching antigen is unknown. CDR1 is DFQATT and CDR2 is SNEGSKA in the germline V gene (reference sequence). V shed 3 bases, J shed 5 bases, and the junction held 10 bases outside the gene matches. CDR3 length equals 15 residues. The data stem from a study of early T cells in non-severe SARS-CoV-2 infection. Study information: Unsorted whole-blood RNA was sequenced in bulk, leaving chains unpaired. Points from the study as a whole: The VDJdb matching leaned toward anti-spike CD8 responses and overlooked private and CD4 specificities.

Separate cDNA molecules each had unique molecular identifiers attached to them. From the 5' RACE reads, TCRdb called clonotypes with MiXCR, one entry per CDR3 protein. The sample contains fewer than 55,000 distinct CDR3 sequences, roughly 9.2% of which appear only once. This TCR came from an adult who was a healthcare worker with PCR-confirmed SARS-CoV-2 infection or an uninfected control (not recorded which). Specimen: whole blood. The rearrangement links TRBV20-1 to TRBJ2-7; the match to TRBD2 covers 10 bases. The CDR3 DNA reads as TGCAGTGCTAGCCCTTCGAGCGGGGGGGCCGACGAGCAGTACTTC. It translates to CSASPSSGGADEQYF.